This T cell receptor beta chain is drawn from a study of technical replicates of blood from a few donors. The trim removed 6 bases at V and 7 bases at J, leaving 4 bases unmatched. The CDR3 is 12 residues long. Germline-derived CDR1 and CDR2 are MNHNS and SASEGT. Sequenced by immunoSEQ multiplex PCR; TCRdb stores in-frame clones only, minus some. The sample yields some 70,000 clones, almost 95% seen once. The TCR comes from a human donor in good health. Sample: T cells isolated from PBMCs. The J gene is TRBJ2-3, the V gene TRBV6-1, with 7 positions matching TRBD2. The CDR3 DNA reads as TGTGCCAGCAGGGGGGACTATTATACGCAGTATTTT. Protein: CASRGDYYTQYF.